This record looks at one TCR beta chain sequence and its context. Its antigen is undetermined. The sample belongs to a study of shared clonotypes between healthy human individuals. On the study more broadly: A couple of female and a few male donors aged 18 to 49 were enrolled. Study findings and constraints: Lower generation probabilities were found for non-shared clonotypes than for those shared by all four donors.

The V gene's germline CDR1 is SGHRS and CDR2 YFSETQ. The V end was cut by 4 bases, the J end by 5 bases, with 21 bases between. The CDR3 sequence is 16 residues long. Donors comprised healthy HIV-negative adults lacking recent acute infections or vaccinations. Replicate sorted-subset PCRs were loaded with 150 to 250 ng DNA, roughly 33,000 T cell genomes. Clones were read by immunoSEQ multiplex PCR, and TCRdb kept only the in-frame ones, dropping some. The data contain about 2.4 million clones, approximately 94% of them singletons. The clonotype comes from a man younger than 35 in good health. Sequences were obtained from naive CD4+ T cells sorted from blood. The subset: CD45RA+ positively selected. The gene calls are TRBV5-1 and TRBJ2-5; tentative D call: TRBD2 (5 bases). CDR3 sequence: CASSPSGNVGWETQYF. In DNA, the CDR3 is TGCGCCAGCAGCCCGTCGGGGAATGTAGGGTGGGAGACCCAGTACTTC.